This TCR beta chain appears in the sequencing data of a study of CD8+ T cells in alopecia areata. Study results and caveats: Scalp sample data also include resident alphabeta T cells from normal skin.

Samples from alopecia areata patients were lesional scalp punch biopsies and peripheral blood. Sorted populations comprised CD4+ and CD8+ T cells obtained from PBMCs. This clone was seen repeatedly, ten times or more. Its target is not known. cDNA reverse transcribed from extracted RNA served as the sequencing template. Libraries were prepared by immunoSEQ multiplex PCR; TCRdb keeps only in-frame clonotypes and omits some of them. In the table there are 130,000 to 150,000 clones, approximately 50% of which are singletons. The length of the CDR3 is 13 residues. Trimming pared 4 bases from V and 7 bases from J, leaving 15 bases between. Germline CDR1 is SGHTS and CDR2 is YDEGEE.

The source is a human donor with alopecia areata. This sample comprised CD4+ T cells sorted from blood, obtained at week 0. The chain is built from TRBV5-8 and TRBJ2-7; D is ambiguous. This CDR3 reads CASSRHPTGEQYF. CDR3 nucleotide sequence: TGTGCCAGCAGCCGCCATCCAACTGGTGAGCAGTACTTC.